Listed here are 24 T cell receptor beta chains from one sample, sequenced in a study of blood T cell repertoires in COVID-19. The data were produced by immunoSEQ multiplex PCR, yet TCRdb's version contains in-frame clones alone and is incomplete. Here the sample spans tens of thousands of clones, around four fifths being singletons. The sequencing sample was made of peripheral blood. Every receptor here comes from a man older than 75 with active or convalescent COVID-19.

J is TRBJ1-2 and V is TRBV6-5; 8 bases match TRBD1. From germline, CDR1 is MNHEY and CDR2 SVGAGI. V was clipped by 2 bases and J by 2 bases; unmatched bases: 7. The CDR3 runs to 16 residues. The CDR3 loop reads CASSYGPYRGNYGYTF. In nucleotides, the CDR3 is TGTGCCAGCAGTTACGGCCCTTACAGGGGGAACTATGGCTACACCTTC.

J is TRBJ1-5 and V is TRBV2; D is perhaps TRBD1 (5 bases). Between the trimmed V and J ends, which lost 3 bases and 0 bases, there was a span of 9 bases. The CDR3 consists of 15 residues. Germline values: CDR1 SNHLY, CDR2 FYNNEI. The CDR3 coding sequence is TGTGCCAGCAGTGATTTCAGGGATAGCAATCAGCCCCAGCATTTT. Translation: CASSDFRDSNQPQHF.

The chain has TRBV2 and TRBJ1-4; the D gene is possibly TRBD1 (6 bases). V was cut by 6 bases and J by 2 bases, with 16 bases left in between. Germline loops: CDR1 SNHLY, CDR2 FYNNEI. This CDR3 has 16 residues. The CDR3 protein is CASRADRHSTNEKLFF. CDR3 nucleotide sequence: TGTGCCAGCAGGGCCGACAGGCACTCCACTAATGAAAAACTGTTTTTT.

The J gene is TRBJ2-3, the V gene TRBV23-1; a possible D gene is TRBD2 (5 bases). TRBV23-1 is treated as an ORF (open reading frame) with a function not yet certain. The CDR3 has 15 residues. V lost 2 bases and J 2 bases, leaving 11 bases between the germline ends. The CDR3 spells CASSQPSGLTDTQYF. CDR3 sequence (DNA): TGCGCCAGCAGTCAACCGAGCGGCCTCACAGATACGCAGTATTTT.

The chain joins TRBV15 to TRBJ2-5, with 8 bases that match TRBD1. The V gene's germline CDR1 is LNHNV and CDR2 YYDKDF (reference sequence). This CDR3 spans 15 amino acids. Trimming took 0 bases from V and 4 from J; bases not matched to a gene: 4. For the CDR3, the DNA is TGTGCCACCAGCAGAGATCAAGACAGGGGAGAGACCCAGTACTTC. Translation: CATSRDQDRGETQYF.

The chain joins TRBV7-2 to TRBJ1-2, with TRBD1 matching 7 bases. Germline assignment: CDR1 SGHTA and CDR2 FQGNSA. The ends lost 1 base at V and 2 bases at J; junction bases unmatched: 4. This CDR3 contains 15 residues. CDR3 residues: CASSLGATGNYGYTF. The DNA of the CDR3 is TGTGCCAGCAGCTTAGGGGCGACAGGGAACTATGGCTACACCTTC.

The rearrangement uses TRBV5-4 and TRBJ2-3, with 9 nucleotides matching TRBD1. CDR3 size: 15 residues. Looked up from germline, CDR1 is SGHNT and CDR2 is YYREEE (reference sequence). V shed 4 bases and J 1 base; nucleotides not matched to a gene: 4. The CDR3, as DNA: TGTGCCAGCAGCCCTCGGGACAGGGGCACAGATACGCAGTATTTT. Translated, it gives CASSPRDRGTDTQYF.

The chain couples TRBV9 to TRBJ2-3, with D maybe TRBD2 (6 bases). CDR1 and CDR2 (germline): SGDLS, YYNGEE. The CDR3 is 16 residues long. V shed 3 bases and J shed 5 bases, with 19 bases lying between them. The CDR3 here is CASSATGGSRLDTQYF. The CDR3 DNA follows: TGTGCCAGCAGCGCAACCGGGGGTTCGCGCTTAGATACGCAGTATTTT.

V and J are TRBV28 and TRBJ2-3, with 7 bases fitting TRBD2. The ends lost 8 bases at V and 8 bases at J; junction bases unmatched: 19. Germline loops: CDR1 MDHEN, CDR2 SYDVKM. CDR3 length: 16 residues. In DNA form, the CDR3 reads TGTGCCAGCCCTCCTGGCGGGAGTATGATTTCGGGTACGCAGTATTTT. As protein: CASPPGGSMISGTQYF.

The genes are TRBV6-6 and TRBJ2-2; TRBD2 matches 11 bases. The V segment lost 4 bases and the J segment 9 bases; nucleotides outside the gene matches: 4. Germline values: CDR1 MNHNY, CDR2 SVGAGI (reference sequence). There are 14 residues in the CDR3. The CDR3, as DNA: TGTGCCAGCAGTTTTCAGACTAGCGGGAGGGAGCTGTTTTTT. It encodes CASSFQTSGRELFF.

The chain is built from TRBV7-9 and TRBJ2-1, with a tentative D call TRBD1 (6 bases). This CDR3 is built from 17 residues. CDR1 and CDR2 from the germline V gene are SEHNR and FQNEAQ (reference sequence). V gave up 1 base and J gave up 9 bases, with 22 bases separating them. The CDR3 bases are TGTGCCAGCAGCTTAGTTACGGACAGCCTAGGGTTGGGTGAGCAGTTCTTC. Translating it yields CASSLVTDSLGLGEQFF. The full variable domain, in which reference TRBV7-9 and TRBJ2-1 provide the parts outside the CDR3, is DTGVSQNPRHKITKRGQNVTFRCDPISEHNRLYWYRQTLGQGPEFLTYFQNEAQLEKSRLLSDRFSAERPKGSFSTLEIQRTEQGDSAMYLCASSLVTDSLGLGEQFFGPGTRLTVL.

The V call is TRBV5-4, the J call TRBJ1-1, with D tentatively TRBD1 (5 bases). Germline CDR1 SGHNT, CDR2 YYREEE (reference sequence). This CDR3 region has 15 residues. V lost 4 bases and J lost 1, with 14 bases in between. CDR3 sequence: CASSPSGAGNTEAFF. The DNA for the CDR3 is TGTGCCAGCAGCCCTAGTGGGGCTGGGAACACTGAAGCTTTCTTT.

In DNA form, the CDR3 reads TGTGCCAGCTCACCAGGGACAGGGGGACCAAGCTCCTACGAGCAGTACTTC. This translates into CASSPGTGGPSSYEQYF. The rearrangement joins TRBV18 to TRBJ2-7, with 11 bases fitting TRBD1. This CDR3 region has 17 residues. V dropped 2 bases and J dropped 0; count of bases not matched to a gene: 6. From germline, CDR1 is KGHSH and CDR2 LQKENI.

In its sample, this clone was seen a few times. The chain joins TRBV27 to TRBJ2-2; 8 nucleotides agree with TRBD1. The trim removed 4 bases at V and 7 bases at J, leaving 11 bases unmatched. Germline loops: CDR1 MNHEY, CDR2 SMNVEV (reference sequence). The length of the CDR3 is 16 residues. CDR3 coding DNA: TGTGCCAGCAGTTCCTACCTAGGACAGGGTATCGGGGAGCTGTTTTTT. Encoded protein: CASSSYLGQGIGELFF.

The genes are TRBV7-2 and TRBJ1-3; maybe TRBD1 (6 bases). Germline CDR1 SGHTA, CDR2 FQGNSA. V was pared by 4 bases and J by 2 bases, with 9 bases between. CDR3 length: 14 residues. The CDR3 DNA follows: TGTGCCAGCAGCTCAGGGGTAACTGGAAACACCATATATTTT. Protein product: CASSSGVTGNTIYF.

The V gene is TRBV7-3, the J gene TRBJ2-7, with a possible D match to TRBD1 (7 bases). This CDR3 comprises 16 residues. The germline CDR1 and CDR2 sequences are SGHTA and FQGTGA. The V end was cut by 1 base, the J end by 5 bases, with 18 bases between. This CDR3 is CASSLMEGANPDEQYF. The CDR3 nucleotides are TGTGCCAGCAGCTTAATGGAGGGGGCGAACCCCGACGAGCAGTACTTC.

This clone appeared a single time. The chain combines TRBV18 with TRBJ2-3; 10 bases are shared with TRBD2. The germline gives CDR1 KGHSH, CDR2 LQKENI. The CDR3 consists of 18 residues. V gave up 3 bases and J gave up 2 bases; unmatched junction bases: 11. CDR3 residues: CASSPPGGLAGATDTQYF. DNA for the CDR3: TGTGCCAGCTCACCCCCGGGTGGGCTAGCGGGGGCCACAGATACGCAGTATTTT.

This CDR3 is CASSQEQGYGYTF. In DNA form, the CDR3 reads TGCGCCAGCAGCCAAGAACAGGGGTATGGCTACACCTTC. The chain has TRBV4-3 and TRBJ1-2; 7 nucleotides align to TRBD1. The CDR3 has 13 residues. V was clipped by 0 bases and J by 5 bases; unmatched bases: 0. Germline V gene data show CDR1 as LGHNA and CDR2 as YSLEER.

The rearrangement joins TRBV12-1 to TRBJ2-7; TRBD2 is taken as the D call from the table, unchecked against the DNA. TRBV12-1 is flagged as a pseudogene. This CDR3 has 13 residues. CDR3 nucleotides: TGTGCCAGCAGCTTTGCATACTCCTACGAGCAGTACTTC. This codes for CASSFAYSYEQYF.

The gene calls are TRBV2 and TRBJ1-5; TRBD1 is a possible D gene (5 bases). The ends were cut back, 8 bases at V and 4 bases at J, with 12 bases in the middle. Germline CDR1 and CDR2: SNHLY and FYNNEI. The CDR3 length is 13 residues. The CDR3 sequence is CASEGDVNQPQHF. The CDR3 DNA reads as TGTGCCAGCGAAGGGGATGTTAATCAGCCCCAGCATTTT.

The chain joins TRBV5-1 to TRBJ1-2, with D tentatively TRBD1 (5 bases). The V end was cut by 0 bases, the J end by 4 bases, with 10 bases between. CDR1 and CDR2 from the germline V gene are SGHRS and YFSETQ. This CDR3 has 14 amino acids. This chain's CDR3 is CASSLAMGGYGYTF. CDR3 bases: TGCGCCAGCAGCTTGGCCATGGGGGGCTATGGCTACACCTTC.

This clone has only one observation. The J gene is TRBJ1-6, the V gene TRBV4-3; 9 bases match TRBD1. Unmatched junction bases numbered 19, after V lost 4 bases and J lost 0 bases. In germline, CDR1 is LGHNA, CDR2 YSLEER. This CDR3 is built from 22 residues. The CDR3 spells CASSPTIFRDRVSNSYNSPLHF. The CDR3 DNA is TGCGCCAGCAGCCCTACGATTTTCCGGGACAGGGTCTCCAACTCCTATAATTCACCCCTCCACTTT.

This clone occurred once. V is TRBV5-4 and J is TRBJ1-1; D call uncertain. CDR3 length: 13 residues. Germline CDR1 is SGHNT and CDR2 is YYREEE (reference sequence). V gave up 0 bases and J gave up 0 bases, with 3 bases separating them. CDR3 in DNA: TGTGCCAGCAGCTTGGGGCTGAACACTGAAGCTTTCTTT. Protein sequence: CASSLGLNTEAFF.

The chain recombines TRBV28 with TRBJ1-1, with a possible D match to TRBD1 (5 bases). There are 14 residues in the CDR3. V shed 5 bases and J shed 1 base, with 11 bases lying between them. From germline, CDR1 is MDHEN and CDR2 SYDVKM. In DNA, the CDR3 is TGTGCCAGCAGTACCGACGGGGGGAACACTGAAGCTTTCTTT. It encodes CASSTDGGNTEAFF.